Below, 25 T cell receptor beta chains from the same sample are listed, as sequenced in a study of T cells in Graves' hyperthyroidism and ophthalmopathy. From RNA transcripts, TCR beta CDR3 regions were amplified. Researchers ran a first-round RT-PCR on the TCR CDR3 using the HTBI primer set. MiXCR was run by TCRdb on the multiplex PCR reads, yielding one entry per CDR3 protein. The data show about 590,000 distinct CDR3 sequences, 15% to 19% seen once. What was sequenced was blood. The origin of the receptors is a woman aged 25 to 39 with Graves' hyperthyroidism.

This clonotype occurred many times. The chain combines TRBV20-1 with TRBJ2-5, with D possibly being TRBD2 (7 bases). The CDR3 covers 16 residues. Germline CDR1 reads DFQATT; CDR2 reads SNEGSKA (reference sequence). V lost 0 bases and J 5 bases, leaving 19 bases between the germline ends. The CDR3 here is CSARDEVWGGPETQYF. Here the CDR3 DNA reads TGCAGTGCTAGAGATGAGGTTTGGGGGGGCCCTGAGACCCAGTACTTC.

The V and J genes are TRBV18 and TRBJ2-7; D assignment may be TRBD1 or TRBD2 (5 bases each). Germline CDR1 KGHSH, CDR2 LQKENI. V lost 8 bases, J lost 3 bases, and 17 bases lay in between. The CDR3 has 14 amino acids. The CDR3 DNA is TGTGCCAGCACACGCACATCTGGGGGCTACGAGCAGTACTTC. As protein: CASTRTSGGYEQYF.

The sample holds many counts of this clonotype. The V and J genes are TRBV30 and TRBJ1-5; D not certain. The germline CDR1 and CDR2 sequences are GTSNPN and SVGIG (reference sequence). Trimming cost V 0 bases and J 5 bases, with 11 bases left between them. The CDR3 loop spans 14 amino acids. The DNA for the CDR3 is TGTGCCTGGAGTGTACCAGTCCTAGATCAGCCCCAGCATTTT. Translation: CAWSVPVLDQPQHF.

The table lists this clonotype with many counts. The V and J genes are TRBV3-1 and TRBJ2-4; the D is unclear. Germline CDR1 and CDR2: LGHDT and YNNKEL (reference sequence). V lost 0 bases, J lost 0 bases, and 15 bases lay in between. This CDR3 contains 18 residues. CDR3 protein: CASSQDYSWREAKNIQYF. The CDR3 region has the DNA TGTGCCAGCAGCCAAGATTATTCGTGGCGAGAAGCCAAAAACATTCAGTACTTC. The full variable domain, in which reference TRBV3-1 and TRBJ2-4 provide the parts outside the CDR3, is DTAVSQTPKYLVTQMGNDKSIKCEQNLGHDTMYWYKQDSKKFLKIMFSYNNKELIINETVPNRFSPKSPDKAHLNLHINSLELGDSAVYFCASSQDYSWREAKNIQYFGAGTRLSVL.

This clonotype has just one count. The chain is built from TRBV3-1 and TRBJ1-6; TRBD1 might be the D (5 bases). The CDR3 covers 15 residues. Germline lookup yields CDR1 LGHDT and CDR2 YNNKEL (reference sequence). The V end was cut by 2 bases, the J end by 10 bases, with 15 bases between. In DNA form, the CDR3 reads TGTGCCAGCAGCCAATCCTCCGGGGGAGACTCACCCCTCCACTTT. Its translation is CASSQSSGGDSPLHF.

The chain joins TRBV10-2 to TRBJ2-3; D remains ambiguous. The CDR3 loop spans 13 amino acids. V lost 7 bases and J 4 bases, leaving 12 bases between the germline ends. Germline V CDR1 and CDR2: WSHSY, SAAADI. This chain's CDR3 is CASTPGGADTQYF. The CDR3 DNA is TGCGCCAGCACCCCGGGTGGGGCAGATACGCAGTATTTT.

This clonotype was counted only a few times. This rearrangement joins TRBV11-3 to TRBJ2-7; 11 nucleotides match TRBD2. V was pared by 5 bases and J by 3 bases, with 15 bases of the junction left unmatched. CDR3 length: 18 residues. Germline CDR1 and CDR2: SGHNT and YENEEA. The CDR3 nucleotides are TGTGCCAGCAGCATAGGCCGAACCGGGACTAGCGGTGTCTACGAGCAGTACTTC. This codes for CASSIGRTGTSGVYEQYF. Supplemented by reference TRBV11-3 and TRBJ2-7, the full variable domain reads EAGVVQSPRYKIIEKKQPVAFWCNPISGHNTLYWYLQNLGQGPELLIRYENEEAVDDSQLPKDRFSAERLKGVDSTLKIQPAELGDSAVYLCASSIGRTGTSGVYEQYFGPGTRLTVT.

This clonotype was seen only a few times. The V and J genes are TRBV20-1 and TRBJ2-6; 8 nucleotides agree with TRBD1. CDR1 and CDR2 from the germline V gene are DFQATT and SNEGSKA (reference sequence). The CDR3 consists of 16 residues. Unmatched junction bases numbered 3, after V lost 2 bases and J lost 0 bases. The CDR3 DNA reads TGCAGTGCTAGAACAGGGGGAAGCTCTGGGGCCAACGTCCTGACTTTC. Translating gives CSARTGGSSGANVLTF.

This clonotype appeared many times. The chain combines TRBV10-3 with TRBJ1-2; D call uncertain. The V gene's germline CDR1 is ENHRY and CDR2 SYGVKD. The length of the CDR3 is 14 residues. V gave up 3 bases and J gave up 6 bases, with 14 bases separating them. CDR3 nucleotide sequence: TGTGCCATCAGTGACCGGGTGGTGGAAGATGGCTACACCTTC. As protein: CAISDRVVEDGYTF.

Many counts were recorded for this clonotype. The V gene is TRBV6-1, the J gene TRBJ2-1, with D perhaps being TRBD1 or TRBD2 (5 bases each). The germline V gene encodes CDR1 MNHNS and CDR2 SASEGT. The V gene lost 8 bases and the J gene lost 2 bases, with 13 bases spanning the gap. The CDR3 extends over 14 amino acids. CDR3 sequence (DNA): TGTGCCAGCGGGGGTCTGGGGACCTACAATGAGCAGTTCTTC. Its protein product is CASGGLGTYNEQFF.

In its sample, this clonotype was seen a few times. This sequence joins TRBV12-3 or TRBV12-4 and TRBJ2-2, with 8 positions matching TRBD1. This CDR3 comprises 15 residues. With 7 bases clipped from V and 3 bases from J, the junction kept 7 bases outside the gene matches. CDR3 nucleotides: TGTGCCAGCACCCTCCAGGGGGCGCACACCGGGGAGCTGTTTTTT. Its protein product is CASTLQGAHTGELFF.

CDR3 DNA: TGTGCCAGCAGCGTCGGACTAGCGGGAGTTAAGTTAGATACGCAGTATTTT. It translates to CASSVGLAGVKLDTQYF. J is TRBJ2-3 and V is TRBV9; 13 bases are shared with TRBD2. This CDR3 region has 17 residues. The trim removed 2 bases at V and 5 bases at J, leaving 8 bases unmatched. The germline V gene has CDR1 SGDLS and CDR2 YYNGEE.

This clonotype was counted ten times or more. The V gene is TRBV6-1, the J gene TRBJ1-1, with D tentatively TRBD1 (6 bases). The CDR3 has 15 amino acids. Trimming cost V 5 bases and J 2 bases, with 15 bases left between them. Germline CDR1 reads MNHNS; CDR2 reads SASEGT. CDR3 sequence (DNA): TGTGCCAGCAGTTTTCCGGGGGCCACTAACACTGAAGCTTTCTTT. Protein product: CASSFPGATNTEAFF.

Only a few counts were recorded for this clonotype. The CDR3 coding sequence is TGTGCCAGTAGCGGACTAGCCGTTGACGAGCAGTACTTC. This translates into CASSGLAVDEQYF. This chain connects TRBV19 to TRBJ2-7, with 8 bases lining up with TRBD2. V dropped 6 bases and J dropped 5; count of bases not matched to a gene: 6. CDR3 length: 13 amino acids. Germline values: CDR1 LNHDA, CDR2 SQIVND (reference sequence). The full variable domain, completed using reference TRBV19 and TRBJ2-7, is DGGITQSPKYLFRKEGQNVTLSCEQNLNHDAMYWYRQDPGQGLRLIYYSQIVNDFQKGDIAEGYSVSREKKESFPLTVTSAQKNPTAFYLCASSGLAVDEQYFGPGTRLTVT.

This clonotype was recorded at least ten times. The V and J genes are TRBV3-1 and TRBJ1-1; D remains ambiguous. The CDR3 spans 14 residues. Per the germline V gene, CDR1 is LGHDT and CDR2 is YNNKEL (reference sequence). With 0 bases removed from V and 2 bases from J, the gap between germline ends came to 7 bases. The CDR3 is CASSQDTVNTEAFF. CDR3 nucleotides: TGTGCCAGCAGCCAAGATACAGTTAACACTGAAGCTTTCTTT.

On this clonotype: Sequence at one end of the junction differs from germline and may be a read error. The chain carries TRBV5-1 and TRBJ2-1; no reliable D call. The CDR3 extends over 15 amino acids. CDR1 is SGHRS and CDR2 is YFSETQ in the germline V gene. CDR3 amino acids: CASSLVWALYSEQFF. CDR3 DNA: TGCGCCAGCAGCTTGGTGTGGGCCCTTTACAGTGAGCAGTTCTTC.

The table lists this clonotype with a few counts. The rearrangement links TRBV29-1 to TRBJ2-2; the D gene is possibly TRBD1 (6 bases). V dropped 7 bases and J dropped 1 base, with 13 bases sitting between them. Germline V gives CDR1 SQVTM, CDR2 ANQGSEA. The CDR3 is 14 amino acids. CDR3 nucleotide sequence: TGCAGCGCCGAAACGACAGGGAACACCGGGGAGCTGTTTTTT. This gives the protein CSAETTGNTGELFF.

This clonotype was counted many times. The J gene is TRBJ2-5, the V gene TRBV6-1; perhaps TRBD2 as D (5 bases). Germline V gene data show CDR1 as MNHNS and CDR2 as SASEGT. The CDR3 is 15 residues long. Between the trimmed V and J ends, which lost 5 bases and 5 bases, there was a span of 18 bases. As DNA, the CDR3 is TGTGCCAGCAGTTCCAACCTAGCAGGTGGTGAGACCCAGTACTTC. Protein: CASSSNLAGGETQYF.

This clonotype was seen many times. This chain connects TRBV6-6 to TRBJ2-7; 8 bases agree with TRBD1. The V segment lost 2 bases and the J segment 4 bases; nucleotides outside the gene matches: 4. The CDR3 is 14 amino acids. Germline CDR1 reads MNHNY; CDR2 reads SVGAGI (reference sequence). CDR3 sequence (DNA): TGTGCCAGCAGTTACGCGACAGGGGAATACGAGCAGTACTTC. Encoded protein: CASSYATGEYEQYF.

This clonotype was seen more than once but under ten times. The V and J genes are TRBV28 and TRBJ2-1; possible D gene TRBD1, 6 bases. Germline V gene sequence: CDR1 MDHEN, CDR2 SYDVKM. V gave up 3 bases and J gave up 6 bases, with 12 bases separating them. CDR3 length: 14 amino acids. The CDR3 reads CASSFQGGLNEQFF. In nucleotides, the CDR3 is TGTGCCAGCAGTTTTCAAGGGGGTCTCAATGAGCAGTTCTTC. Drawing the rest from reference TRBV28 and TRBJ2-1, the complete variable domain is DVKVTQSSRYLVKRTGEKVFLECVQDMDHENMFWYRQDPGLGLRLIYFSYDVKMKEKGDIPEGYSVSREKKERFSLILESASTNQTSMYLCASSFQGGLNEQFFGPGTRLTVL.

This clonotype was seen repeatedly, ten times or more. The chain combines TRBV5-1 with TRBJ2-1; D possibly uses TRBD1 or TRBD2 (5 bases each). The V gene's germline CDR1 is SGHRS and CDR2 YFSETQ. With 3 bases removed from V and 6 bases from J, the gap between germline ends came to 13 bases. CDR3 length equals 14 residues. In DNA, the CDR3 is TGCGCCAGCAGCTCGGGACCTAACATCAATGAGCAGTTCTTC. It codes for CASSSGPNINEQFF.

This clonotype was counted ten times or more. This chain uses TRBV7-2 with TRBJ2-1; D remains unclear. The CDR3 contains 12 residues. In germline, CDR1 is SGHTA, CDR2 FQGNSA. The V gene lost 10 bases and the J gene lost 0 bases, with 7 bases spanning the gap. This chain's CDR3 is CATASSYNEQFF. The CDR3 DNA sequence: TGTGCCACCGCGAGCTCCTACAATGAGCAGTTCTTC. The whole variable domain, filled in from reference TRBV7-2 and TRBJ2-1, reads GAGVSQSPSNKVTEKGKDVELRCDPISGHTALYWYRQSLGQGLEFLIYFQGNSAPDKSGLPSDRFSAERTGGSVSTLTIQRTQQEDSAVYLCATASSYNEQFFGPGTRLTVL.

Turning to this clonotype: Just one base apart from a much larger clone, this may be a read error. This chain links TRBV6-6 with TRBJ1-1; 7 bases match TRBD1. This CDR3 has 15 amino acids. Germline assignment: CDR1 MNHNY and CDR2 SVGAGI (reference sequence). V shed 0 bases and J 1 base; nucleotides not matched to a gene: 2. The CDR3 protein is CASSYSGTANTEAFF. The CDR3 DNA sequence: TGTGCCAGCAGTTACTCCGGGACAGCGAACACTGAAGCTTTCTTT.

This clonotype has a count of ten or more. The DNA of the CDR3 is TGTGCCAGCAGCCTAACCAGACCTAGCACAGATACGCAGTATTTT. This sequence encodes CASSLTRPSTDTQYF. The V and J genes are TRBV7-9 and TRBJ2-3; D call uncertain. V shed 5 bases and J shed 0 bases, with 12 bases lying between them. The CDR3 contains 15 residues. Germline V lookup: CDR1 SEHNR, CDR2 FQNEAQ (reference sequence).

This clonotype was seen repeatedly, ten times or more. This chain links TRBV6-2 or TRBV6-3 with TRBJ2-7; a weak D match, TRBD1 (6 bases). The CDR3 consists of 15 residues. The V gene's germline CDR1 is MNHEY and CDR2 SVGEGT. The V end was cut by 2 bases, the J end by 2 bases, with 13 bases between. This CDR3 reads CASSYPGHTTYEQYF. As DNA, the CDR3 is TGTGCCAGCAGTTACCCGGGACACACCACCTACGAGCAGTACTTC.